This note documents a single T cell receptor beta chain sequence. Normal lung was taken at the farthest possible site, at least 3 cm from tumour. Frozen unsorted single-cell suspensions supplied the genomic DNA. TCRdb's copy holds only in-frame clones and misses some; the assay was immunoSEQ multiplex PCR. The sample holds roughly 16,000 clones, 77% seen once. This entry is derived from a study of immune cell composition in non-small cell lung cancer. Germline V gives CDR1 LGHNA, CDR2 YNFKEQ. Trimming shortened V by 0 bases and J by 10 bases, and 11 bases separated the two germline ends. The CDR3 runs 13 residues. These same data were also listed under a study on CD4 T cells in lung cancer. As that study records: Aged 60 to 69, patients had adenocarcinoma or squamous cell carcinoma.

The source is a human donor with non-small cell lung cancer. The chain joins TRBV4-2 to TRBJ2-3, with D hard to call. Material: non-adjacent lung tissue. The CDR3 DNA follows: TGTGCCAGCAGCCAAGAGGACCGCAATGCGCAGTATTTT. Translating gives CASSQEDRNAQYF.